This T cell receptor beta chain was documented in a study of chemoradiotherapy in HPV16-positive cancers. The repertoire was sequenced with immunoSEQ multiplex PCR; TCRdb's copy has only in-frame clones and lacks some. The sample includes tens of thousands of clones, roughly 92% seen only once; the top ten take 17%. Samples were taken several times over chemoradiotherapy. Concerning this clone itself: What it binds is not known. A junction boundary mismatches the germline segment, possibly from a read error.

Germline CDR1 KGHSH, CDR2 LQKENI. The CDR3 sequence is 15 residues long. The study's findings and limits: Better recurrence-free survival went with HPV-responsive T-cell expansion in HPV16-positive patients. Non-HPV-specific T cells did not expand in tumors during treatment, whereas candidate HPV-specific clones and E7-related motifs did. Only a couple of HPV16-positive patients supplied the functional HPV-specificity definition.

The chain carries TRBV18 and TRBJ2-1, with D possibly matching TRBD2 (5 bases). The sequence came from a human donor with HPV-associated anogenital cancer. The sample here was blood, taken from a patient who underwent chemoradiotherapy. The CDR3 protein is CASSPPGLKYNEQFF. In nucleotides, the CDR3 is TGTGCCAGCTCGCCACCCGGACTGAAGTACAATGAGCAGTTCTTC.